This T cell receptor beta chain was sequenced during a study of blood T cell repertoires in COVID-19. Study-level information: Samples came from the United States, Italy and Spain, spanning acute and convalescent COVID-19. PBMCs, B-cell-depleted T cells, or T cells were the source of the cDNA or gDNA that made up the material.

V shed 1 base, J shed 4 bases, and the junction held 12 bases outside the gene matches. Germline values: CDR1 SGHNT, CDR2 YENEEA. The CDR3 extends over 17 amino acids. Original methodology: Cell counts per sample came from amplifying reference gene primers. Some clones are missing from TCRdb's copy, which holds only in-frame ones; the method was immunoSEQ multiplex PCR. V, J and clone size derive from that table, while D and trimming were established from the DNA sequence. The top ten hold roughly 18% of the sample, which has roughly 100,000 clones, more than 70% seen once. The sequenced sample was peripheral blood. The receptor comes from a woman of 80 years or more in a cohort sampled during active COVID-19. V usage is TRBV11-3 and J usage is TRBJ2-5; 7 nucleotides align to TRBD2. The CDR3 nucleotides are TGTGCCAGCAGCTTAGGCGTTTTGGCGGGAGAATCAGAGACCCAGTACTTC. It yields the protein CASSLGVLAGESETQYF.